This T cell receptor (beta chain) was captured by sequencing in a study of OX40 agonist ivuxolimab in advanced cancers. There are 17 residues in the CDR3. With V trimmed by 2 bases and J by 3 bases, 10 bases remained unmatched. CDR1 and CDR2 (germline): SGHAT, FQDESV (reference sequence). About this clone itself: Its specificity is unknown.

Overall study findings and caveats: Circulating CD4+ and CD8+ T cells showed clonal expansion by week 6 at 0.1 to 3.0 mg/kg.

TCRdb keeps only in-frame clones here, not all; method: immunoSEQ multiplex PCR. The sample lists under 90,000 clones, roughly 84% occurring once. Sequencing used CD4+ or CD8+ T cells sorted from blood, obtained in a trial of the OX40 agonist ivuxolimab. The chain couples TRBV11-1 to TRBJ2-5; 9 bases agree with TRBD2. This receptor was identified in an adult with an advanced solid tumor such as melanoma, head and neck, liver or kidney cancer. The CDR3 protein is CASSLHPGTSRKETQYF. CDR3 DNA: TGTGCCAGCAGCTTACACCCCGGGACTAGCAGAAAAGAGACCCAGTACTTC.